This entry lists 4 T cell receptor beta chains sequenced from one sample in a study of blood T cell repertoires in COVID-19. Data came from immunoSEQ multiplex PCR; TCRdb stores just in-frame clones and leaves some out. This sample carries around 310,000 clones, approximately 88% of them seen once, and the ten largest clones take under 5%. Sequenced sample: peripheral blood. All receptors derive from a woman in her forties or fifties with active or convalescent COVID-19.

The chain is built from TRBV7-2 and TRBJ1-1; 8 nucleotides match TRBD1. Germline CDR1 reads SGHTA; CDR2 reads FQGNSA. There are 14 residues in the CDR3. V shed 10 bases and J 3 bases; nucleotides not matched to a gene: 10. The CDR3 sequence: CATLPRTGHTEAFF. In DNA form, the CDR3 reads TGTGCCACCCTTCCCCGGACAGGGCACACTGAAGCTTTCTTT.

The rearrangement uses TRBV6-6 and TRBJ1-2, with D possibly being TRBD1 (6 bases). CDR3 length equals 14 residues. The ends were cut back, 7 bases at V and 0 bases at J, with 12 bases in the middle. Germline V gene sequence: CDR1 MNHNY, CDR2 SVGAGI (reference sequence). CDR3 loop: CASIPDSANYGYTF. CDR3 bases: TGTGCCAGCATCCCGGACAGTGCTAACTATGGCTACACCTTC.

V is TRBV5-4 and J is TRBJ2-1, with 11 bases identical to TRBD2. The CDR3 has 16 amino acids. The germline gives CDR1 SGHNT, CDR2 YYREEE (reference sequence). J was trimmed by 9 bases and V by 0 bases; bases with no gene match: 8. The CDR3, as DNA: TGTGCCAGCAGCTTGGCCGGTCTAGCGGGGGGCTTTGAGCAGTTCTTC. Encoded protein: CASSLAGLAGGFEQFF.

The rearrangement uses TRBV6-5 and TRBJ1-6; possible D gene TRBD1, 6 bases. Trimming shortened V by 7 bases and J by 11 bases, and 21 bases separated the two germline ends. CDR3 length: 15 amino acids. Germline V gives CDR1 MNHEY, CDR2 SVGAGI. CDR3 loop: CASILSGQGMTPLHF. CDR3 bases: TGTGCCAGCATTCTTAGCGGGCAGGGGATGACACCCCTCCACTTT.